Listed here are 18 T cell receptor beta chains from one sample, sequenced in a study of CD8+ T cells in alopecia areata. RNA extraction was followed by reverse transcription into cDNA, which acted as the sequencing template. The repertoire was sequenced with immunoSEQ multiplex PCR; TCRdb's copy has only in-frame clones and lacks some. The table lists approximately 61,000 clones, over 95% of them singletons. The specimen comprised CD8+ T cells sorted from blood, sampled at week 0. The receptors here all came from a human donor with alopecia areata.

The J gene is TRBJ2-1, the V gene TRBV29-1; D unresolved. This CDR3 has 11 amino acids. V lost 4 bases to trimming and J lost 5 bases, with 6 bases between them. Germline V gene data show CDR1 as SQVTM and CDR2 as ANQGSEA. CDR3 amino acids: CSVVADNEQFF. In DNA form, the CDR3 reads TGCAGCGTTGTGGCTGACAATGAGCAGTTCTTC.

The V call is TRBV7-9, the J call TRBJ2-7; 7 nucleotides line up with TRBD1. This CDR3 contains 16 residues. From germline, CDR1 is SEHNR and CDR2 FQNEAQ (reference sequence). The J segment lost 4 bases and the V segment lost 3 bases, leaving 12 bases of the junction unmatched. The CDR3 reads CASSFTGASTGYEQYF. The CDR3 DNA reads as TGTGCCAGCAGCTTTACAGGGGCCTCTACCGGGTACGAGCAGTACTTC.

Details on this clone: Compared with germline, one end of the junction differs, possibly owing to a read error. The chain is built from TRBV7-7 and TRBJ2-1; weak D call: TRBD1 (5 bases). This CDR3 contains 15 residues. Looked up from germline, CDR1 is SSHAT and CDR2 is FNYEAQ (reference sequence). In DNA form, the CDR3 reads TGTGCTAGCAGCCCGAGGACAAGCTCCTACAATGAGCAGTTCTTC. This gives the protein CASSPRTSSYNEQFF.

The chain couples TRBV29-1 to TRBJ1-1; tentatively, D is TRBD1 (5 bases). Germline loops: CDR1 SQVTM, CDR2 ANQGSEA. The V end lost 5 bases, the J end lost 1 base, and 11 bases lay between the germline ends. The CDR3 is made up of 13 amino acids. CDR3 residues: CSVQDGGNTEAFF. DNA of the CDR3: TGCAGCGTTCAGGACGGGGGGAACACTGAAGCTTTCTTT.

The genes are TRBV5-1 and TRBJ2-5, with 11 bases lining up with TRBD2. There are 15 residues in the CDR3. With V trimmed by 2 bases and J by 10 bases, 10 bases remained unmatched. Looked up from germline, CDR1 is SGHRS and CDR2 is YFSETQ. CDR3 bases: TGCGCCAGCAGCTTCGCTAGCGGGGGGTGCGAGGGCCAGTACTTC. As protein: CASSFASGGCEGQYF.

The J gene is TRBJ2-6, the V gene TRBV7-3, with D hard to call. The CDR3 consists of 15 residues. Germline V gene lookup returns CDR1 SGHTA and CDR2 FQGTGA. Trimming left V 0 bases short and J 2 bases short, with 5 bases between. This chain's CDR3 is CASSLTPAGANVLTF. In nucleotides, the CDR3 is TGTGCCAGCAGCTTAACCCCTGCTGGGGCCAACGTCCTGACTTTC.

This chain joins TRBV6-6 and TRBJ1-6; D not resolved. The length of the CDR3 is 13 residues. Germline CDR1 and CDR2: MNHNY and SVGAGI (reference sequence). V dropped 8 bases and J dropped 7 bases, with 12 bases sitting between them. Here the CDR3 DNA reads TGTGCCAGCCGATACAGCCAGAATTCACCCCTCCACTTT. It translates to CASRYSQNSPLHF.

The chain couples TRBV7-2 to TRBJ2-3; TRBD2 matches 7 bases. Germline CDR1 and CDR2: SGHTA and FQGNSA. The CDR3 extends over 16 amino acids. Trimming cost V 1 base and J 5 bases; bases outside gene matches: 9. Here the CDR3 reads CASSLVVGGTRDTQYF. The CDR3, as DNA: TGTGCCAGCAGCTTAGTTGTCGGGGGGACCAGAGATACGCAGTATTTT.

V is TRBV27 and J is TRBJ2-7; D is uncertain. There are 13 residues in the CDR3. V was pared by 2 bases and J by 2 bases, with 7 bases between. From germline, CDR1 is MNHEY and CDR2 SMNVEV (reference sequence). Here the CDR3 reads CASSLGGTYEQYF. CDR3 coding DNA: TGTGCCAGCAGTTTAGGTGGGACCTACGAGCAGTACTTC.

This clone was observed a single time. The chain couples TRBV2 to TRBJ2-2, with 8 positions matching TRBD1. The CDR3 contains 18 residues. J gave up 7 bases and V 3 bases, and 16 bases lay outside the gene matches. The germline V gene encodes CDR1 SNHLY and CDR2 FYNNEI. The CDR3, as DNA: TGTGCCAGCAGTGAGGGTTTCGAGGGCAGGGGGCGTTTCGGGGAGCTGTTTTTT. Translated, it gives CASSEGFEGRGRFGELFF.

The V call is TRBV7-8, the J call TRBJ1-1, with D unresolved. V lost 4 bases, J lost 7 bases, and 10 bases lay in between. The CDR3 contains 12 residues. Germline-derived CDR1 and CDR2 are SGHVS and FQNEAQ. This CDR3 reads CASSSSAGEAFF. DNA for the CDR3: TGTGCCAGCAGCTCCTCGGCAGGTGAAGCTTTCTTT.

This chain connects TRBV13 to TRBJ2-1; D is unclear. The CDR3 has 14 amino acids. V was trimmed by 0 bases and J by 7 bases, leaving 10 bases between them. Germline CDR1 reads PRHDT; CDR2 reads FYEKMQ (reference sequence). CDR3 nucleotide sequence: TGTGCCAGCAGCTTAGGCACCCGCACGAATGAGCAGTTCTTC. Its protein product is CASSLGTRTNEQFF.

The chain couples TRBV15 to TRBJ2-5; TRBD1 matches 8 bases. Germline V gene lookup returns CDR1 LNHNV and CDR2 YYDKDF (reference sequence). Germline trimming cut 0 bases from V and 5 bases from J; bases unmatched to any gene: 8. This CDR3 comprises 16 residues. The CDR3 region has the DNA TGTGCCACCAGCAGAGATCCCTGGACAGGGAAGGAGACCCAGTACTTC. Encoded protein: CATSRDPWTGKETQYF.

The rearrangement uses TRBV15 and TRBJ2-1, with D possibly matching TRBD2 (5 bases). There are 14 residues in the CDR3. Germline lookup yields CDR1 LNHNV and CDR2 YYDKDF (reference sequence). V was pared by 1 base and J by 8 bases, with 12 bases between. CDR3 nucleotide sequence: TGTGCCACCAGCAGAGTCGGGAACGAGGATGAGCAGTTCTTC. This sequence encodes CATSRVGNEDEQFF.

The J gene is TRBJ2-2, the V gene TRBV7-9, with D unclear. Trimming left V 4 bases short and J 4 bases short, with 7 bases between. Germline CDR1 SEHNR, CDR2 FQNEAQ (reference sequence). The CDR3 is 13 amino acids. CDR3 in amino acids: CASSSAGTGELFF. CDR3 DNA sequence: TGTGCCAGCAGCTCGGCCGGCACCGGGGAGCTGTTTTTT. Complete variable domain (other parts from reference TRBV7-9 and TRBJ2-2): DTGVSQNPRHKITKRGQNVTFRCDPISEHNRLYWYRQTLGQGPEFLTYFQNEAQLEKSRLLSDRFSAERPKGSFSTLEIQRTEQGDSAMYLCASSSAGTGELFFGEGSRLTVL.

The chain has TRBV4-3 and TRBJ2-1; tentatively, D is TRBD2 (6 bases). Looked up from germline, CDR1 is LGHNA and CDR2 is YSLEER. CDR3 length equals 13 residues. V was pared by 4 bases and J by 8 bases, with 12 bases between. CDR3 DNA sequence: TGCGCCAGCAGCCCCAGTCCGGGAGATGAGCAGTTCTTC. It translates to CASSPSPGDEQFF.

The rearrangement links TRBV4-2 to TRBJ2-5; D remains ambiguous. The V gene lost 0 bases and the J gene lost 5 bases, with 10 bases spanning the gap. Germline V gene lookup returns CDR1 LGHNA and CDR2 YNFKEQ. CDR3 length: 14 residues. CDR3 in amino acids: CASSQEGTQETQYF. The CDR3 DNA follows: TGTGCCAGCAGCCAAGAGGGCACCCAGGAGACCCAGTACTTC.

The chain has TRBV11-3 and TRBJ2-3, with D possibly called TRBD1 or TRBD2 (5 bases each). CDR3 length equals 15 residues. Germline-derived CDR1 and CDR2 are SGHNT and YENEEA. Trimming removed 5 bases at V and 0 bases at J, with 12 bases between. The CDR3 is CASSHRRSSTDTQYF. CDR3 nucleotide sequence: TGTGCCAGCAGCCACAGGAGGTCTAGCACAGATACGCAGTATTTT. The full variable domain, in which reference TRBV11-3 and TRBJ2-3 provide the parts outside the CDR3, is EAGVVQSPRYKIIEKKQPVAFWCNPISGHNTLYWYLQNLGQGPELLIRYENEEAVDDSQLPKDRFSAERLKGVDSTLKIQPAELGDSAVYLCASSHRRSSTDTQYFGPGTRLTVL.